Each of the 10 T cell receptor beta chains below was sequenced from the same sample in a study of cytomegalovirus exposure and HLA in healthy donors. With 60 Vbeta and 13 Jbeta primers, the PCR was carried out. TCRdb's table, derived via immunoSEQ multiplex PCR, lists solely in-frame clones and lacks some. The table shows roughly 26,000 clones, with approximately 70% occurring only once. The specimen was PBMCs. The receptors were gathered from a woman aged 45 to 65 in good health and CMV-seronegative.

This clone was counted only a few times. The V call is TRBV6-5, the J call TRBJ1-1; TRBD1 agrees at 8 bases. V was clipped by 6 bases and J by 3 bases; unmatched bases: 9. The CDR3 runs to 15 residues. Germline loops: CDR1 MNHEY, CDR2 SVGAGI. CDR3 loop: CASRAPGGADTEAFF. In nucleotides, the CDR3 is TGTGCCAGCAGAGCCCCAGGGGGCGCGGACACTGAAGCTTTCTTT.

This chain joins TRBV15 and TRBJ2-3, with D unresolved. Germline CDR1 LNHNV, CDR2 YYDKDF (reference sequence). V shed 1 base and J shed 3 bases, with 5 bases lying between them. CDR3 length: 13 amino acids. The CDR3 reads CATSRVLTDTQYF. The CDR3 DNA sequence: TGTGCCACCAGCAGAGTTTTAACAGATACGCAGTATTTT.

CDR3 coding DNA: TGCGCCAGCAGCAGGGACAGGGATCAGCCCCAGCATTTT. It specifies CASSRDRDQPQHF. The chain uses TRBV5-1 and TRBJ1-5; 9 bases are a match to TRBD1. With 4 bases clipped from V and 5 bases from J, the junction kept 1 base outside the gene matches. From germline, CDR1 is SGHRS and CDR2 YFSETQ. The CDR3 is made up of 13 amino acids. The variable domain in full, with the rest retrieved from reference TRBV5-1 and TRBJ1-5, is KAGVTQTPRYLIKTRGQQVTLSCSPISGHRSVSWYQQTPGQGLQFLFEYFSETQRNKGNFPGRFSGRQFSNSRSEMNVSTLELGDSALYLCASSRDRDQPQHFGDGTRLSIL.

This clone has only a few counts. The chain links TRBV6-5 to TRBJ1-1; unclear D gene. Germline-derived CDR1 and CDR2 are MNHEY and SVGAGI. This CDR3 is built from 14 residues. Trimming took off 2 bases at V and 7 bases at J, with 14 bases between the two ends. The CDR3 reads CASSYLTPEREAFF. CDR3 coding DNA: TGTGCCAGCAGTTACCTTACCCCGGAGCGTGAAGCTTTCTTT.

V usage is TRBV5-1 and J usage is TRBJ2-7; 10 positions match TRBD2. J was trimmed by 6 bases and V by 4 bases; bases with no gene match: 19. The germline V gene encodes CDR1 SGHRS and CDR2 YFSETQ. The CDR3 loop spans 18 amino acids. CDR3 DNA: TGCGCCAGCAGCGACTTGCGGCCGCTAGCGGGGGCCGGCTTCGAGCAGTACTTC. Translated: CASSDLRPLAGAGFEQYF.

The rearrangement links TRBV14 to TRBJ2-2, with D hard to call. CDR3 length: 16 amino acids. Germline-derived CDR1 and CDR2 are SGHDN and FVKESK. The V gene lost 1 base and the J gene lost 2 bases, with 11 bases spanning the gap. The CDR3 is CASSQVLSLNTGELFF. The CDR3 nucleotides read TGTGCCAGCAGCCAAGTACTTAGTCTCAACACCGGGGAGCTGTTTTTT.

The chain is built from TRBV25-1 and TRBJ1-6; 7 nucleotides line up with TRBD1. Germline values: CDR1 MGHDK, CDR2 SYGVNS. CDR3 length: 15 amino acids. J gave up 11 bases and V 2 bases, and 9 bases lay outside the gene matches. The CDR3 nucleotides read TGTGCCAGCAGTGAAACGAGGACAGGCTCGGCACCCCTCCACTTT. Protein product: CASSETRTGSAPLHF.

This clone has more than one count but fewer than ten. This CDR3 reads CASSFSRGQPQHF. In DNA form, the CDR3 reads TGTGCCAGCAGCTTTAGCAGGGGTCAGCCCCAGCATTTT. V gene TRBV11-2 combines with J gene TRBJ1-5; tentative D call: TRBD1 (6 bases). V dropped 3 bases and J dropped 6 bases, with 9 bases sitting between them. CDR3 size: 13 residues. Germline CDR1 and CDR2: SGHAT and FQNNGV.

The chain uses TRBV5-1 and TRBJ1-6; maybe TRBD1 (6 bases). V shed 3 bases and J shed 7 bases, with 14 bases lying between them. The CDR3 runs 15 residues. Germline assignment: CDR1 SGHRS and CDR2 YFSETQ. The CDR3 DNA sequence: TGCGCCAGCAGCTCACAGGGATTCGGGAATTCACCCCTCCACTTT. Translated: CASSSQGFGNSPLHF. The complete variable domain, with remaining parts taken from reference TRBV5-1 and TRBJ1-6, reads KAGVTQTPRYLIKTRGQQVTLSCSPISGHRSVSWYQQTPGQGLQFLFEYFSETQRNKGNFPGRFSGRQFSNSRSEMNVSTLELGDSALYLCASSSQGFGNSPLHFGNGTRLTVT.

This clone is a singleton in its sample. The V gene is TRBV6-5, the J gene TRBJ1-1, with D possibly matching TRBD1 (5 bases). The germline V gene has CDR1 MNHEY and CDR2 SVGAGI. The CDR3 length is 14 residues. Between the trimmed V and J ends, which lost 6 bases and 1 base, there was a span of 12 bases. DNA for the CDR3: TGTGCCAGCAGCCTACAGGAGTCGAACACTGAAGCTTTCTTT. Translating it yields CASSLQESNTEAFF.